The 10 T cell receptor beta chains in this list originate from one sample, sequenced in a study of T cells in Graves' hyperthyroidism and ophthalmopathy. TCR beta CDR3 sequences were amplified from RNA transcripts. In the first-round RT-PCR of the TCR CDR3, the HTBI primer set was used. TCRdb called the multiplex PCR reads again in MiXCR, with one record for every CDR3 protein. The sample records under 700,000 distinct CDR3 sequences, around 17% being singletons. The sequencing input was blood. The receptor set was obtained from a woman aged 18-29 years with Graves' hyperthyroidism.

About this clonotype: The junction departs from the called germline gene at one end, perhaps through a read error. The chain combines TRBV6-5 with TRBJ2-1; D gene ambiguous. This CDR3 contains 14 residues. Germline CDR1 is MNHEY and CDR2 is SVGAGI. CDR3 sequence: CASGYGGDHNEQFF. The CDR3 coding sequence is TGTGCCAGCGGTTACGGTGGGGATCACAATGAGCAGTTCTTC.

This clonotype was detected ten times or more. The V gene is TRBV7-9, the J gene TRBJ2-5; 7 positions agree with TRBD2. The V gene end was trimmed by 5 bases and the J gene end by 5 bases; junction bases not matched to a gene: 11. The CDR3 spans 15 residues. CDR1 and CDR2 (germline): SEHNR, FQNEAQ (reference sequence). The CDR3 sequence: CASSATLAGGETQYF. DNA of the CDR3: TGTGCCAGCAGCGCAACCTTAGCGGGCGGGGAGACCCAGTACTTC.

The rearrangement links TRBV7-9 to TRBJ2-1; 13 bases are shared with TRBD2. In germline, CDR1 is SEHNR, CDR2 FQNEAQ (reference sequence). The CDR3 loop spans 20 amino acids. J gave up 4 bases and V 4 bases, and 16 bases lay outside the gene matches. CDR3 loop: CASSYLLNATSGRLYNEQFF. The DNA of the CDR3 is TGTGCCAGCAGCTACCTCTTGAACGCGACTAGCGGGAGGTTGTACAATGAGCAGTTCTTC.

This clonotype was detected ten times or more. The chain links TRBV2 to TRBJ2-2; D is undetermined. The germline V gene has CDR1 SNHLY and CDR2 FYNNEI. The CDR3 spans 17 residues. The ends were cut back, 3 bases at V and 0 bases at J, with 14 bases in the middle. In DNA, the CDR3 is TGTGCCAGCAGTGAGGACCTGGCACTTTCGAACACCGGGGAGCTGTTTTTT. Translated, it gives CASSEDLALSNTGELFF.

Ten or more counts support this clonotype. The rearrangement joins TRBV20-1 to TRBJ2-3, with a possible D match to TRBD2 (5 bases). The germline V gene encodes CDR1 DFQATT and CDR2 SNEGSKA (reference sequence). This CDR3 contains 14 residues. Trimming shortened V by 0 bases and J by 6 bases, and 13 bases separated the two germline ends. CDR3 DNA: TGCAGTGCTAGAGATTACGGAGGTGGGGATACGCAGTATTTT. Protein product: CSARDYGGGDTQYF.

A remark on this clonotype: At one end, the junction sequence differs from germline, possibly due to a read error. This chain uses TRBV7-2 with TRBJ2-3; D is possibly TRBD1 or TRBD2 (5 bases each). Germline V gene lookup returns CDR1 SGHTA and CDR2 FQGNSA. This CDR3 spans 16 amino acids. Written as DNA, the CDR3 is TGTGCCAGCAGCTTCTCGGGGACCAGTAGCACAGATACGCAGTATTTC. Its translation: CASSFSGTSSTDTQYF.

The chain couples TRBV12-3 or TRBV12-4 to TRBJ2-5; 10 positions agree with TRBD1. The CDR3 runs 15 residues. Germline trimming cut 6 bases from V and 5 bases from J; bases unmatched to any gene: 9. This CDR3 is CASRRTTGGWETQYF. The CDR3 nucleotides are TGTGCCAGCAGACGAACGACAGGGGGCTGGGAGACCCAGTACTTC.

This chain joins TRBV15 and TRBJ2-1; no reliable D call. CDR3 length: 11 amino acids. V was shortened by 0 bases and J by 10 bases, with 4 bases between the two germline ends. CDR1 and CDR2 (germline): LNHNV, YYDKDF (reference sequence). CDR3: CATSRDDEQFF. DNA for the CDR3: TGTGCCACCAGCAGAGATGACGAGCAGTTCTTC. The full variable domain, its missing parts supplied by reference TRBV15 and TRBJ2-1, is DAMVIQNPRYQVTQFGKPVTLSCSQTLNHNVMYWYQQKSSQAPKLLFHYYDKDFNNEADTPDNFQSRRPNTSFCFLDIRSPGLGDTAMYLCATSRDDEQFFGPGTRLTVL.

This clonotype was observed a handful of times. V is TRBV20-1 and J is TRBJ1-2; D is ambiguous. The CDR3 totals 13 residues. Per the germline V gene, CDR1 is DFQATT and CDR2 is SNEGSKA (reference sequence). With 3 bases removed from V and 4 bases from J, the gap between germline ends came to 12 bases. The CDR3 region has the DNA TGCAGTGCTAGGAAAGGAGCGGCCTATGGCTACACCTTC. Its protein is CSARKGAAYGYTF.

This clonotype was detected ten times or more. The rearrangement uses TRBV2 and TRBJ2-5; the match to TRBD2 covers 7 bases. V shed 8 bases and J 2 bases; nucleotides not matched to a gene: 8. This CDR3 region has 14 residues. Germline V gene sequence: CDR1 SNHLY, CDR2 FYNNEI. CDR3 DNA sequence: TGTGCCAGCGGGGGGGTCGGCGCACAAGAGACCCAGTACTTC. Encoded protein: CASGGVGAQETQYF.